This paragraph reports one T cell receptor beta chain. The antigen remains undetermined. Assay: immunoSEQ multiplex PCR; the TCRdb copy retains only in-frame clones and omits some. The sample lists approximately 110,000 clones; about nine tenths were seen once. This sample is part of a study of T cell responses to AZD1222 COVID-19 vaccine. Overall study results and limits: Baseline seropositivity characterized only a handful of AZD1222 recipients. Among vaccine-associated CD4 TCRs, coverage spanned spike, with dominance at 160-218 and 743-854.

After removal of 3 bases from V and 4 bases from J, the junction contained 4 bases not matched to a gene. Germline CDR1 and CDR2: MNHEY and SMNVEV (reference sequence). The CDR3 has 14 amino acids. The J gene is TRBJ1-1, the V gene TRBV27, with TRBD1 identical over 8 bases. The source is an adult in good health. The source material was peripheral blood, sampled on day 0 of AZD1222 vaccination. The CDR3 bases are TGTGCCAGCAGTTTGTCCGACAGGGGCACTGAAGCTTTCTTT. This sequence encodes CASSLSDRGTEAFF.